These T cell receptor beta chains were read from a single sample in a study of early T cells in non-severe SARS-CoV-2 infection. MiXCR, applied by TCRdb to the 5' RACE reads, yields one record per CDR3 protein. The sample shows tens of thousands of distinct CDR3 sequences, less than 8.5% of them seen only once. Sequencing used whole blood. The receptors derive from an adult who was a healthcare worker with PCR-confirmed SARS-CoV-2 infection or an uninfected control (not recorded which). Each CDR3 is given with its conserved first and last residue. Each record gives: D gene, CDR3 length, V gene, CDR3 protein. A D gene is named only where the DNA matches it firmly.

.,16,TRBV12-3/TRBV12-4,CASSELDFRGGEKLFF
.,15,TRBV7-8,CASSLFGQYNEKLFF
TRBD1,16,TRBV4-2,CASSHRDRDNADTQYF
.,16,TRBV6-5,CASSYVAGRASYEQYF
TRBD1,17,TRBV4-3,CASSHDGTGDRKNIQYF
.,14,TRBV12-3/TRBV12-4,CASSFSGTLSEQYF
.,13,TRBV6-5,CASSYSMDSSQYF
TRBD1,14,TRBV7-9,CASSLSGQSSKAFF
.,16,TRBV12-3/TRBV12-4,CASSLNLPSNTGELFF
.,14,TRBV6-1,CASSRTQSQNIQYF
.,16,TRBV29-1,CSVDPRGNIMNTEAFF
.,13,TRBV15,CATSLRRNTEAFF
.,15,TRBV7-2,CASSLGGAEGNTIYF
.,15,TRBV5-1,CASSLVGGANTEAFF
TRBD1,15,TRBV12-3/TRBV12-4,CASSRDRLSNQPQHF
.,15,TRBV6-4,CASSGRGSGANVLTF
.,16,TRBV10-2,CASSVDRPLLNTEAFF
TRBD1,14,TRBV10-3,CAISERTGRYEQYF
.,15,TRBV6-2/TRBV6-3,CASSYQKVVYNEQFF
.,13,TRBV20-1,CSASGGGPYEQYF
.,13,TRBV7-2,CASSYPSGYEQYF
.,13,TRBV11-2,CASRPDRNTEPFF
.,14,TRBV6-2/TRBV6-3,CASSPLLTGNEQFF
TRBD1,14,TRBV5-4,CASSSGGGNSLLHF
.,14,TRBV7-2,CASSLRRLNTEAFF
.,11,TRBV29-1,CSVATLYGYTF
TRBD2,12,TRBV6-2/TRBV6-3,CASRTSGGEQFF
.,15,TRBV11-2,CASSFGSSYNSPLHF
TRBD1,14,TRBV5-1,CASSLRDRNNEQFF
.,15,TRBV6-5,CASSPPNAGTDTQYF
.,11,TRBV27,CASEEEDGYTF
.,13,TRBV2,CASSEWSYNEQFF
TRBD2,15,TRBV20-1,CSASGTSGGRVGQFF
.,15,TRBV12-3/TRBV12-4,CASSLKGPGYNEQFF
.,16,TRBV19,CASSVDRQVGRDTQYF
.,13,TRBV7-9,CASSLAGNYGYTF
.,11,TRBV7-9,CASSPTDTQYF
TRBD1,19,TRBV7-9,CASTPPRRRTGNRGDTQYF
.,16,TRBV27,CASIGARARNTGELFF
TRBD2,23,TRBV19,CASSIVSVGTGRFGTSGINEQFF
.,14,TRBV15,CATSGYRGDYGYTF
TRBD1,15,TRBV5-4,CASSNRDRAPGEAFF
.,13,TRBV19,CASSVQEGNEQFF
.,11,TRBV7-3,CASSSGGELFF
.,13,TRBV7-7,CASSLTTEGTQYF
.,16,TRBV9,CASSALDYSSTDTQYF
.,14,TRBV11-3,CASSSRAPPGEQFF
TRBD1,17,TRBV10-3,CAISGSDRAVISDEQFF
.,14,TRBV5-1,CASRRDNGDTEAFF
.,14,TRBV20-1,CSARDPGGGGGYTF
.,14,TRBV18,CASSPPGLNTEAFF
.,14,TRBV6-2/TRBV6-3,CASSFWWGTNEQFF
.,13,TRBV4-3,CASSQDWGDEQYF
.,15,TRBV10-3,CAISGRGPSSDTQYF
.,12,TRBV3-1,CASSQEGYEQYF
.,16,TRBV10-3,CAISESGGASSYEQYF
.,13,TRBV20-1,CSAPPSVGGTQYF
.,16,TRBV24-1,CATSDPQARGADTQYF